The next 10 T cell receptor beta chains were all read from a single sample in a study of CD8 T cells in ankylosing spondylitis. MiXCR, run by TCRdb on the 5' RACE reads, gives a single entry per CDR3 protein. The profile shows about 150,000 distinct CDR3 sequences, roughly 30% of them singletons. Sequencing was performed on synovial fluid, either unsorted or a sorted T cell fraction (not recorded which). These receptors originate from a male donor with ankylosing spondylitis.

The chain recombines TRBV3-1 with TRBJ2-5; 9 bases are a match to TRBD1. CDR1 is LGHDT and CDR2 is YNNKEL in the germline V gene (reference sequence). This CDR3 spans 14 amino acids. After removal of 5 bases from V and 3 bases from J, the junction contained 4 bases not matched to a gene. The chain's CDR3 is CASSDTGGEETQYF. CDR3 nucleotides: TGTGCCAGCAGCGACACAGGGGGCGAAGAGACCCAGTACTTC.

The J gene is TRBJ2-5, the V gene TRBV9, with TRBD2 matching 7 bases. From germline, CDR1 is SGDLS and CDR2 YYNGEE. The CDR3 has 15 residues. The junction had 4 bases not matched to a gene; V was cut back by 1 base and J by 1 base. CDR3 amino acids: CASSVWSGVQETQYF. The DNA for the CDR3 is TGTGCCAGCAGCGTATGGAGCGGGGTCCAAGAGACCCAGTACTTC.

The CDR3 DNA follows: TGTGCCAGCAGCTTGGGTAGCGGAGCCAGCAATGAGCAGTTCTTC. It encodes CASSLGSGASNEQFF. The chain uses TRBV7-3 and TRBJ2-1, with D tentatively TRBD2 (6 bases). The germline V gene encodes CDR1 SGHTA and CDR2 FQGTGA. The length of the CDR3 is 15 residues. With 3 bases removed from V and 6 bases from J, the gap between germline ends came to 15 bases. Full variable domain (remainder filled in from reference TRBV7-3 and TRBJ2-1): GAGVSQTPSNKVTEKGKYVELRCDPISGHTALYWYRQSLGQGPEFLIYFQGTGAADDSGLPNDRFFAVRPEGSVSTLKIQRTERGDSAVYLCASSLGSGASNEQFFGPGTRLTVL.

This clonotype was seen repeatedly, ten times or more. CDR3 region: CASTFYVSRLGNTIYF. DNA for the CDR3: TGTGCCAGCACCTTTTACGTCTCCAGACTGGGAAACACCATATATTTT. The chain combines TRBV7-9 with TRBJ1-3; D unresolved. Germline lookup yields CDR1 SEHNR and CDR2 FQNEAQ (reference sequence). V was cut by 7 bases and J by 4 bases, with 20 bases left in between. There are 16 residues in the CDR3.

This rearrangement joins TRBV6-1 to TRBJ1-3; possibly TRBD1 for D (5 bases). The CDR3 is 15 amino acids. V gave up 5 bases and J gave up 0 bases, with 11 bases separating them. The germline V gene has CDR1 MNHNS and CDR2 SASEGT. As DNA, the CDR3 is TGTGCCAGCAGTATGACAGCTTCCTCTGGAAACACCATATATTTT. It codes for CASSMTASSGNTIYF.

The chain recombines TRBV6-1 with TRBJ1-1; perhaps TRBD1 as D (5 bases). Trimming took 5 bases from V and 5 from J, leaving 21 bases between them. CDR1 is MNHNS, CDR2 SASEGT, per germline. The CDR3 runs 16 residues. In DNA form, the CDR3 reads TGTGCCAGCAGTACCCCTGGGCGGGGGGTGAGTACTGAAGCTTTCTTT. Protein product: CASSTPGRGVSTEAFF.

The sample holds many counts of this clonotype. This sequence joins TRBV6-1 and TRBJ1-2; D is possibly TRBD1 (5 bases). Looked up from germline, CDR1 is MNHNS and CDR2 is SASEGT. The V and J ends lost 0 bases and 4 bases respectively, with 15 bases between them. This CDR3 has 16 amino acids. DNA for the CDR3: TGTGCCAGCAGTGAAGCCAGGCGGGGGGGGTCCTATGGCTACACCTTC. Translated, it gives CASSEARRGGSYGYTF.

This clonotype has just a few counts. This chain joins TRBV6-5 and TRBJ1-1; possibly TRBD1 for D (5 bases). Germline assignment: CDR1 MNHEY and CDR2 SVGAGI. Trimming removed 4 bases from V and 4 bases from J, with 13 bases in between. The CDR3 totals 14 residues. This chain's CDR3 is CASSLKGRVTEAFF. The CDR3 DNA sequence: TGTGCCAGCAGTTTAAAGGGGCGAGTCACTGAAGCTTTCTTT.

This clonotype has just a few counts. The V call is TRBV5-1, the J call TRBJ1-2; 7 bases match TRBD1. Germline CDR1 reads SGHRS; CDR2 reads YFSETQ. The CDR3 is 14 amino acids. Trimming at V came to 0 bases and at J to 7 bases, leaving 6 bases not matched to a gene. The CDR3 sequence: CASSLGRQGTGYTF. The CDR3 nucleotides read TGCGCCAGCAGCTTGGGGAGACAGGGAACTGGCTACACCTTC.

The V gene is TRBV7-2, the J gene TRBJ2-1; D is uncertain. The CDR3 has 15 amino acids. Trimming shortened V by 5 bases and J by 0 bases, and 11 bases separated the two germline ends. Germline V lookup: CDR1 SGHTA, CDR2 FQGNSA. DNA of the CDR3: TGTGCCAGCAGCCCGGTGGCTCCCTCCTACAATGAGCAGTTCTTC. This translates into CASSPVAPSYNEQFF.